This T cell receptor beta chain was documented in a study of chemoradiotherapy in HPV16-positive cancers. Findings and limits, study-wide: Only a couple of HPV16-positive patients supplied the functional HPV-specificity definition.

As for this clone: Its antigen is unidentified.

Trimming took 6 bases from V and 5 from J; bases not matched to a gene: 4. This CDR3 is built from 13 residues. Germline V gene data show CDR1 as MNHEY and CDR2 as SVGAGI. The assay was immunoSEQ multiplex PCR, and TCRdb's table has in-frame clones only and misses some. This table has tens of thousands of clones, about nine tenths appearing once. The input for sequencing was blood, taken from a patient who underwent chemoradiotherapy. J is TRBJ1-1 and V is TRBV6-5; TRBD1 aligns across 9 bases. The TCR originated in a human donor with HPV-associated anogenital cancer. The CDR3 DNA sequence: TGTGCCAGCAGAAAAGGACAGGGGACTGAAGCTTTCTTT. Amino acid sequence: CASRKGQGTEAFF.